Here is one T cell receptor beta chain with its context. V was shortened by 1 base and J by 8 bases, with 17 bases between the two germline ends. The length of the CDR3 is 16 residues. Germline V gives CDR1 SGHAT, CDR2 FQNNGV. Here immunoSEQ multiplex PCR was the method, and the copy in TCRdb shows in-frame clones only, minus some. The sample comprises a few hundred thousand clones, around 80% of which are singletons, and under 8.5% rests with the top ten. This specimen belongs to a study of blood T cell repertoires in COVID-19. This receptor was identified in a woman in her sixties or seventies with acute or convalescent COVID-19. The sample comprised peripheral blood. The chain is built from TRBV11-2 and TRBJ2-2; D is uncertain. The CDR3 region has the DNA TGTGCCAGCAGCTTAGGCTTTTCCAGTTCCCAGGGGGAGCTGTTTTTT. Translation: CASSLGFSSSQGELFF.